A single sample gave rise to the 17 T cell receptor beta chains below, sequenced in a study of blood T cell repertoires in COVID-19. Measured with immunoSEQ multiplex PCR; TCRdb has only the in-frame clones, and not every one. Seen here are about 140,000 clones, 84% observed once, and the top ten hold approximately 45%. The sequenced sample was peripheral blood. The receptors originated from a human donor in a cohort sampled during active COVID-19.

Only a few counts were recorded for this clone. V is TRBV19 and J is TRBJ1-2; 9 bases are shared with TRBD1. Unmatched junction bases numbered 16, after V lost 7 bases and J lost 4 bases. The germline V gene has CDR1 LNHDA and CDR2 SQIVND (reference sequence). The CDR3 length is 17 residues. The CDR3 loop is CASTPGTGSYGRYGYTF. CDR3 nucleotides: TGTGCCAGTACCCCCGGGACAGGGAGCTATGGCCGCTATGGCTACACCTTC.

The chain has TRBV7-2 and TRBJ2-7; D unresolved. The CDR3 is 13 amino acids. CDR1 SGHTA and CDR2 FQGNSA come from the germline V gene. The germline V and J ends were trimmed by 3 bases and 4 bases, with 10 bases remaining between them. CDR3 in amino acids: CASSFGRYYEQYF. As DNA, the CDR3 is TGTGCCAGCAGCTTTGGCAGATATTACGAGCAGTACTTC. Variable domain in full (rest from reference TRBV7-2 and TRBJ2-7): GAGVSQSPSNKVTEKGKDVELRCDPISGHTALYWYRQSLGQGLEFLIYFQGNSAPDKSGLPSDRFSAERTGGSVSTLTIQRTQQEDSAVYLCASSFGRYYEQYFGPGTRLTVT.

The rearrangement joins TRBV5-1 to TRBJ2-5; D might be TRBD1 (5 bases). Trimming cost V 1 base and J 0 bases, with 7 bases left between them. Germline V gene data show CDR1 as SGHRS and CDR2 as YFSETQ. CDR3 size: 14 residues. In DNA form, the CDR3 reads TGCGCCAGCAGCTTGCAGGGATACCAAGAGACCCAGTACTTC. As protein: CASSLQGYQETQYF.

V usage is TRBV7-8 and J usage is TRBJ2-1; possibly TRBD1 for D (6 bases). Germline CDR1 is SGHVS and CDR2 is FQNEAQ. The V gene lost 7 bases and the J gene lost 3 bases, with 10 bases spanning the gap. The CDR3 covers 13 residues. The CDR3 sequence is CASNPGDYNEQFF. In DNA, the CDR3 is TGTGCCAGCAACCCAGGGGACTACAATGAGCAGTTCTTC.

This clone showed up just a few times. V and J are TRBV3-1 (or the pseudogene TRBV3-2) and TRBJ1-4; no reliable D call. V was trimmed by 4 bases and J by 4 bases, leaving 10 bases between them. Germline V gene data show CDR1 as LGHDT and CDR2 as YNNKEL (reference sequence). The length of the CDR3 is 14 residues. CDR3: CASSLANDNEKLFF. The CDR3, as DNA: TGTGCCAGCAGCCTTGCGAATGATAATGAAAAACTGTTTTTT.

The chain has TRBV25-1 and TRBJ2-3; 7 bases line up with TRBD2. Trimming took 4 bases from V and 0 from J; bases not matched to a gene: 7. This CDR3 is built from 16 residues. Per the germline V gene, CDR1 is MGHDK and CDR2 is SYGVNS. The CDR3 loop reads CASSGRTSASTDTQYF. CDR3 sequence (DNA): TGTGCCAGCAGTGGCCGCACTAGCGCTAGCACAGATACGCAGTATTTT.

This clone was seen more than once but under ten times. The rearrangement links TRBV30 to TRBJ2-1; 7 bases agree with TRBD2. V trimming: 2 bases; J trimming: 9 bases; junction bases outside the gene matches: 13. Germline-derived CDR1 and CDR2 are GTSNPN and SVGIG (reference sequence). CDR3 length: 15 residues. The CDR3 protein is CAWSSLSGLLGEQFF. DNA of the CDR3: TGTGCCTGGAGTAGTCTCTCGGGACTACTCGGTGAGCAGTTCTTC. The variable domain in full, with the rest retrieved from reference TRBV30 and TRBJ2-1, is SQTIHQWPATLVQPVGSPLSLECTVEGTSNPNLYWYRQAAGRGLQLLFYSVGIGQISSEVPQNLSASRPQDRQFILSSKKLLLSDSGFYLCAWSSLSGLLGEQFFGPGTRLTVL.

The chain is built from TRBV7-9 and TRBJ1-6; 9 nucleotides align to TRBD1. Germline V gene lookup returns CDR1 SEHNR and CDR2 FQNEAQ (reference sequence). The V gene end was trimmed by 0 bases and the J gene end by 7 bases; junction bases not matched to a gene: 7. This CDR3 has 17 amino acids. CDR3 nucleotide sequence: TGTGCCAGCAGCTTAGCGCGGGGACAGGGTAGGAATTCACCCCTCCACTTT. This translates into CASSLARGQGRNSPLHF.

This clone was seen only a few times. The gene calls are TRBV2 and TRBJ2-1; 7 bases are shared with TRBD2. Trimming cost V 8 bases and J 4 bases; bases outside gene matches: 14. Looked up from germline, CDR1 is SNHLY and CDR2 is FYNNEI. CDR3 length: 16 residues. The CDR3 reads CASRAKWLADYNEQFF. The DNA of the CDR3 is TGTGCCAGCCGCGCCAAGTGGCTAGCGGATTACAATGAGCAGTTCTTC.

This rearrangement joins TRBV4-1 to TRBJ1-4; possible D gene TRBD1, 5 bases. The CDR3 has 14 amino acids. Germline V gene sequence: CDR1 MGHRA, CDR2 YSYEKL. V gave up 4 bases and J gave up 6 bases, with 12 bases separating them. CDR3 loop: CASSPHGGDEKLFF. The DNA for the CDR3 is TGCGCCAGCAGCCCTCATGGAGGGGATGAAAAACTGTTTTTT.

The chain recombines TRBV2 with TRBJ2-7, with 9 bases identical to TRBD2. The V gene end was trimmed by 2 bases and the J gene end by 5 bases; junction bases not matched to a gene: 10. The CDR3 spans 16 residues. The germline V gene has CDR1 SNHLY and CDR2 FYNNEI. The CDR3 DNA sequence: TGTGCCAGCAGTGAATGGGGGCGGGGGGGCCCCCACGAGCAGTACTTC. Its translation is CASSEWGRGGPHEQYF. Full variable domain (missing parts from reference TRBV2 and TRBJ2-7): EPEVTQTPSHQVTQMGQEVILRCVPISNHLYFYWYRQILGQKVEFLVSFYNNEISEKSEIFDDQFSVERPDGSNFTLKIRSTKLEDSAMYFCASSEWGRGGPHEQYFGPGTRLTVT.

The rearrangement uses TRBV28 and TRBJ2-7, with a tentative D call TRBD1 (6 bases). Looked up from germline, CDR1 is MDHEN and CDR2 is SYDVKM. Trimming removed 2 bases from V and 0 bases from J, with 20 bases in between. There are 18 residues in the CDR3. This CDR3 is CASSLDKWDTAVSYEQYF. The CDR3 bases are TGTGCCAGCAGTTTAGACAAATGGGACACCGCAGTCTCCTACGAGCAGTACTTC. The whole variable domain, remainder taken from reference TRBV28 and TRBJ2-7, is DVKVTQSSRYLVKRTGEKVFLECVQDMDHENMFWYRQDPGLGLRLIYFSYDVKMKEKGDIPEGYSVSREKKERFSLILESASTNQTSMYLCASSLDKWDTAVSYEQYFGPGTRLTVT.

This sequence joins TRBV11-3 and TRBJ2-1, with TRBD2 identical over 10 bases. V was clipped by 5 bases and J by 8 bases; unmatched bases: 6. The CDR3 is 14 residues long. The germline gives CDR1 SGHNT, CDR2 YENEEA. The CDR3 loop is CASSRRTSGDEQFF. The DNA for the CDR3 is TGTGCCAGCAGCCGAAGGACTAGCGGAGATGAGCAGTTCTTC.

The chain has TRBV11-1 and TRBJ1-1; TRBD1 is a possible D gene (6 bases). CDR3 length: 13 amino acids. CDR1 and CDR2 from the germline V gene are SGHAT and FQDESV (reference sequence). Trimming took 5 bases from V and 1 from J, leaving 8 bases between them. The CDR3 nucleotides are TGTGCCAGCAGCGTACAGGGGAACACTGAAGCTTTCTTT. Translating it yields CASSVQGNTEAFF. Supplemented by reference TRBV11-1 and TRBJ1-1, the full variable domain reads EAEVAQSPRYKITEKSQAVAFWCDPISGHATLYWYRQILGQGPELLVQFQDESVVDDSQLPKDRFSAERLKGVDSTLKIQPAELGDSAMYLCASSVQGNTEAFFGQGTRLTVV.

The chain is built from TRBV5-4 and TRBJ1-1; TRBD1 aligns across 9 bases. The CDR3 covers 14 residues. Germline V gene sequence: CDR1 SGHNT, CDR2 YYREEE (reference sequence). Trimming at V came to 4 bases and at J to 7 bases, leaving 8 bases not matched to a gene. The CDR3 DNA reads as TGTGCCAGCAGCGTTGGGACAGGGCGGGGTGAAGCTTTCTTT. Protein: CASSVGTGRGEAFF.

The CDR3 sequence is CASSLRMSGSYNEQFF. The CDR3, as DNA: TGTGCCAGCAGCCTGCGGATGTCGGGGTCATACAATGAGCAGTTCTTC. The chain employs TRBV5-6 and TRBJ2-1; possible D gene TRBD2, 5 bases. The CDR3 runs 16 residues. V was cut by 4 bases and J by 4 bases, with 18 bases left in between. Germline CDR1 is SGHDT and CDR2 is YYEEEE.

The rearrangement joins TRBV11-2 to TRBJ1-1, with a weak D call TRBD1 (6 bases). The CDR3 is 15 residues long. Trimming took 0 bases from V and 0 from J, leaving 8 bases between them. Germline values: CDR1 SGHAT, CDR2 FQNNGV. The CDR3 is CASSLEGQMNTEAFF. In DNA form, the CDR3 reads TGTGCCAGCAGCTTAGAAGGACAGATGAACACTGAAGCTTTCTTT.